The 5 T cell receptor beta chains listed next were all sequenced from one sample in a study of blood T cell repertoires in COVID-19. Method: immunoSEQ multiplex PCR; TCRdb's copy keeps in-frame clones and lacks some. In the table there are roughly 150,000 clones, roughly nine tenths of which are singletons. Material: peripheral blood. The receptors here all came from a human donor in a cohort sampled during active COVID-19.

V usage is TRBV5-1 and J usage is TRBJ1-1; 8 bases are a match to TRBD1. Germline V gives CDR1 SGHRS, CDR2 YFSETQ. The CDR3 extends over 15 amino acids. The V segment lost 4 bases and the J segment 0 bases; nucleotides outside the gene matches: 5. The DNA of the CDR3 is TGCGCCAGCAGCCCAAGACAGGGGATGAACACTGAAGCTTTCTTT. Its translation: CASSPRQGMNTEAFF.

The chain joins TRBV5-4 to TRBJ2-7; D remains ambiguous. The CDR3 contains 15 residues. Trimming removed 3 bases at V and 4 bases at J, with 17 bases between. The germline V gene has CDR1 SGHNT and CDR2 YYREEE (reference sequence). CDR3 in amino acids: CASSSINEATYEQYF. For the CDR3, the DNA is TGTGCCAGCAGCTCGATAAACGAGGCGACGTACGAGCAGTACTTC.

The chain is built from TRBV5-1 and TRBJ2-7; TRBD2 is a possible D gene (5 bases). Per germline, CDR1 SGHRS and CDR2 YFSETQ. Trimming left V 4 bases short and J 5 bases short, with 10 bases between. There are 12 residues in the CDR3. The CDR3 DNA sequence: TGCGCCAGCAGCCTTACTAGTCACGAGCAGTACTTC. It translates to CASSLTSHEQYF.

The CDR3 sequence is CASSPIGTSSYEQYF. CDR3 nucleotides: TGTGCCAGCAGTCCCATCGGGACAAGCTCCTACGAGCAGTACTTC. The rearrangement joins TRBV7-9 to TRBJ2-7; a possible D gene is TRBD1 (6 bases). Germline V gene lookup returns CDR1 SEHNR and CDR2 FQNEAQ (reference sequence). Between the trimmed V and J ends, which lost 6 bases and 0 bases, there was a span of 15 bases. This CDR3 is 15 amino acids long.

DNA of the CDR3: TGTGCCAGTAGTACGGGGGGGTTTTCCTACGAGCAGTACTTC. Translation: CASSTGGFSYEQYF. V gene TRBV19 combines with J gene TRBJ2-7; 8 nucleotides align to TRBD2. The germline CDR1 and CDR2 sequences are LNHDA and SQIVND (reference sequence). With V trimmed by 4 bases and J by 1 base, 3 bases remained unmatched. The CDR3 length is 14 residues.